The clone carrying this T cell receptor (beta chain) appeared many times. Its antigen is not identified. This specimen belongs to a study of neurological immune-mediated disorders. Findings and caveats of the study: The highest TCR clonal expansion occurred in HTLV-1-associated myelopathy; multiple sclerosis fell below healthy controls.

TCRdb recomputed calls from the 5' RACE reads with MiXCR, one row per CDR3 protein. The sample lists 70,000 or so distinct CDR3 sequences, 5.2% occurring once. Per germline, CDR1 SGHRS and CDR2 YFSETQ. CDR3 size: 15 residues. V lost 0 bases and J lost 4, with 10 bases in between. Unsorted libraries were derived from 2 million PBMCs stored at -80 C. This TCR derives from a woman in her 30s with multiple sclerosis. This chain connects TRBV5-1 to TRBJ2-2; D possibly corresponds to TRBD1 (6 bases). The sequencing input was PBMCs. The CDR3 DNA follows: TGCGCCAGCAGCTTGGCCCAGGGGAGCACCGGGGAGCTGTTTTTT. This encodes CASSLAQGSTGELFF.